This T cell receptor beta chain stems from a study of OX40 agonist ivuxolimab in advanced cancers. Study information: Patients were roughly 81% male with ages roughly 20 to 80, mean roughly 55. General observations from the study: Not determined was the antigen specificity of the expanded peripheral T cells.

About this clone itself: Its cognate antigen is unknown.

Only in-frame clones appear in the TCRdb table, and some are missing; sequencing was by immunoSEQ multiplex PCR. The data hold around 67,000 clones, with around 80% observed a single time. Material: CD4+ or CD8+ T cells sorted from blood, obtained in a trial of the OX40 agonist ivuxolimab. This receptor was obtained from an adult with an advanced solid tumor such as melanoma, head and neck, liver or kidney cancer.

CDR3 in amino acids: CASSLEGSGNTIYF. The CDR3 DNA reads as TGTGCCAGCAGCTTGGAAGGGTCTGGAAACACCATATATTTT. The rearrangement links TRBV5-8 to TRBJ1-3; no firm D call. Per germline, CDR1 SGHTS and CDR2 YDEGEE. The germline V and J ends were trimmed by 0 bases and 1 base, with 5 bases remaining between them. CDR3 length: 14 amino acids.